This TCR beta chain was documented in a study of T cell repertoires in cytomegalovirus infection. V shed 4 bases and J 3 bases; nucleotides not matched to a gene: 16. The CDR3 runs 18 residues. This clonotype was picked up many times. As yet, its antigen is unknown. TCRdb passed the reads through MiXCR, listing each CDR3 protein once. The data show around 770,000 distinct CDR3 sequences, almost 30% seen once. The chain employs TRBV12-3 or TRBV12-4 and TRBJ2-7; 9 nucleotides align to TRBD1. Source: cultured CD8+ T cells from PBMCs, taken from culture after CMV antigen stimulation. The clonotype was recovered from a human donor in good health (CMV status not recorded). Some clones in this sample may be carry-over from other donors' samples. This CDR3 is CASSSYDLPGQGNYEQYF. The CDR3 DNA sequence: TGTGCCAGCAGTTCCTACGACCTACCGGGACAGGGAAACTACGAGCAGTACTTC.